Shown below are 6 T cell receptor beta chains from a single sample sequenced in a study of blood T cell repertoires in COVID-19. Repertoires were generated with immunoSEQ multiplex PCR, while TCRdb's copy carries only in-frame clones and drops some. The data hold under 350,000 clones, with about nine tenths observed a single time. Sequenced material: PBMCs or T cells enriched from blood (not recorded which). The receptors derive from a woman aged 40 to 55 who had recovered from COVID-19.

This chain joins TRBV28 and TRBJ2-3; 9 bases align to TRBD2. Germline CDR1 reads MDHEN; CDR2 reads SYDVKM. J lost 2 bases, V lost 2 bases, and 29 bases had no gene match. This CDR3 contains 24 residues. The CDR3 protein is CASSLNDWGYLTSGREGLTDTQYF. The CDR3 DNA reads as TGTGCCAGCAGTTTAAATGACTGGGGCTATCTTACCAGCGGGCGGGAGGGTCTCACAGATACGCAGTATTTT. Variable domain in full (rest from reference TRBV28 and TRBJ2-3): DVKVTQSSRYLVKRTGEKVFLECVQDMDHENMFWYRQDPGLGLRLIYFSYDVKMKEKGDIPEGYSVSREKKERFSLILESASTNQTSMYLCASSLNDWGYLTSGREGLTDTQYFGPGTRLTVL.

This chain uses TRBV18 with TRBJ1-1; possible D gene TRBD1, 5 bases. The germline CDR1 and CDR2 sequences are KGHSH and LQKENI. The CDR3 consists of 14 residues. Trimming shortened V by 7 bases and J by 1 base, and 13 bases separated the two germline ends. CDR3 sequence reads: CASLGQTGNTEAFF. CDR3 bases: TGTGCCAGCTTAGGACAAACAGGGAACACTGAAGCTTTCTTT. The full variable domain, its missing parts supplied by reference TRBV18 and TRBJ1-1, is NAGVMQNPRHLVRRRGQEARLRCSPMKGHSHVYWYRQLPEEGLKFMVYLQKENIIDESGMPKERFSAEFPKEGPSILRIQQVVRGDSAAYFCASLGQTGNTEAFFGQGTRLTVV.

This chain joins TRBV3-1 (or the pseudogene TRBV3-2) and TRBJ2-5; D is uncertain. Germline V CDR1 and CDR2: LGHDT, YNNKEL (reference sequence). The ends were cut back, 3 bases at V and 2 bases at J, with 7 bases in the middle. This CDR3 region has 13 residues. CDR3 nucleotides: TGTGCCAGCAGCCAGACAACACAAGAGACCCAGTACTTC. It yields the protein CASSQTTQETQYF.

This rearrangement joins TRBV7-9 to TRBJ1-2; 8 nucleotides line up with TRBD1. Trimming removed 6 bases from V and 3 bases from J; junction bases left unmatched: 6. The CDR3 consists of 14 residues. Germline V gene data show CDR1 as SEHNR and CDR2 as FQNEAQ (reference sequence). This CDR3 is CASRGPGQDYGYTF. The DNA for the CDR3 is TGTGCCAGCAGAGGGCCGGGACAGGACTATGGCTACACCTTC. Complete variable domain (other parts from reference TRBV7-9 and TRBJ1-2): DTGVSQNPRHKITKRGQNVTFRCDPISEHNRLYWYRQTLGQGPEFLTYFQNEAQLEKSRLLSDRFSAERPKGSFSTLEIQRTEQGDSAMYLCASRGPGQDYGYTFGSGTRLTVV.

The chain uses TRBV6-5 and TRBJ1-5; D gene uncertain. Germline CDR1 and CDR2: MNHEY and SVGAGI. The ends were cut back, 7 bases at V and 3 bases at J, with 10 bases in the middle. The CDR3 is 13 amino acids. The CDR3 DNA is TGTGCCAGCATGGAACAGCCCAATCAGCCCCAGCATTTT. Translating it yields CASMEQPNQPQHF.

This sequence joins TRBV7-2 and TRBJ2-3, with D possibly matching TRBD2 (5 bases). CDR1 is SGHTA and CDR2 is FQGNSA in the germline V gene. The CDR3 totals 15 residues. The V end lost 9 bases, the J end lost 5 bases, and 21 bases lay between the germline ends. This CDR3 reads CASSVRPEVGDTQYF. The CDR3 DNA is TGTGCCAGTAGCGTACGGCCTGAGGTGGGAGATACGCAGTATTTT. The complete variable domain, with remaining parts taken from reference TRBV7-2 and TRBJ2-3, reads GAGVSQSPSNKVTEKGKDVELRCDPISGHTALYWYRQSLGQGLEFLIYFQGNSAPDKSGLPSDRFSAERTGGSVSTLTIQRTQQEDSAVYLCASSVRPEVGDTQYFGPGTRLTVL.